Listed below are T cell receptor beta chains from one sample, sequenced in a study of low-dose radiotherapy and immunotherapy resistance in tumors. TCRdb redid the calling of the reads with MiXCR, one entry per CDR3 protein. The profile shows 35,000 to 50,000 distinct CDR3 sequences, around 25% of them singletons. This specimen was PBMCs, taken after low-dose radiotherapy plus immunotherapy. These receptors all stem from a male donor with prostate cancer. Each CDR3 is given with its conserved first and last residue. Each record gives: V gene, D gene, J gene, CDR3 protein. D genes are given only for firm matches.

>TRBV19|TRBD1|TRBJ2-7
CASSIHPGTGATYEQYF
>TRBV12-3/TRBV12-4|TRBD2|TRBJ2-1
CASSRTSGRWNEQFF
>TRBV28|TRBD1|TRBJ1-2
CASSLTGQGIGFNGYTF
>TRBV6-2/TRBV6-3|TRBD2|TRBJ2-7
CASSFSGADSYEQYF
>TRBV18|-|TRBJ1-1
CASSPARSNTEAFF
>TRBV6-2/TRBV6-3|TRBD2|TRBJ2-5
CASSEMRGETQYF
>TRBV6-1|TRBD2|TRBJ2-1
CASSPLSGRSYNEQFF
>TRBV9|TRBD2|TRBJ2-3
CASSVATSGGADTQYF
>TRBV24-1|-|TRBJ2-7
CATSDESDYEQYF
>TRBV30|TRBD1|TRBJ2-7
CAWSAGGLEQYF
>TRBV5-1|-|TRBJ2-1
CASSLVPRNEQFF
>TRBV19|-|TRBJ2-7
CASSMPLAGKYEQYF
>TRBV18|-|TRBJ2-7
CASSVDISYEQYF
>TRBV5-1|-|TRBJ1-1
CASSLERSELNTEAFF
>TRBV20-1|TRBD2|TRBJ2-1
CSLREGAGTSGSSGRNEQFF
>TRBV9|TRBD2|TRBJ2-1
CASSALPTSGSGNEQFF
>TRBV5-4|-|TRBJ2-7
CASSPAGKGYEQYF
>TRBV5-1|TRBD1|TRBJ1-5
CASSLGTGFNQPQHF
>TRBV28|TRBD2|TRBJ2-7
CASSIDPRTRGGEQYF
>TRBV12-3/TRBV12-4|-|TRBJ2-7
CASRVQGVNEQYF
>TRBV5-1|-|TRBJ1-1
CASSLEPNTEAFF